One sample yielded the 10 T cell receptor beta chains listed below, sequenced in a study of CD8+ T cells in alopecia areata. TCR sequencing used cDNA made by reverse transcription of extracted RNA. TCRdb's copy holds only in-frame clones and misses some; the assay was immunoSEQ multiplex PCR. Observed in the sample are over 100,000 clones, none of them singletons. Sequencing used lesional skin. The origin of the receptors is a C3H/HeJ mouse with alopecia areata. The MHC haplotype recorded for the strain is H2-k.

To note about this clone: Gene and germline names: mouse. The read terminates 4 residues ahead of where the CDR3 ends, so the germline J gene completes it. The chain couples TRBV1 to TRBJ2-7, with D possibly TRBD1 on 6 matching bases. CDR3 length: 13 residues. CDR1 is NSQYPW, CDR2 LRSPGD, per germline (reference sequence). V was trimmed by 4 bases and J by 0 bases, leaving 7 bases between them. The covered CDR3 bases are TGCACCTGCAGTGGGACAGTCTCCTAT. The encoded protein is CTCSGTVSY. The entire CDR3 sequence reads CTCSGTVSYEQYF.

The sample holds a few counts of this clone. Any gene name here is a mouse gene name. Partial CDR3 DNA: TGCACCTGCAGTGCAGATCGGCTGGGGGGAAATGCT. It translates to CTCSADRLGGNA. The whole CDR3 protein reads CTCSADRLGGNAEQFF. V gene TRBV1 combines with J gene TRBJ2-1, with 8 bases that match TRBD2. The CDR3 goes on 4 residues after the read ends, and that part is filled in from the germline J gene. The CDR3 is 16 residues long. Germline V lookup: CDR1 NSQYPW, CDR2 LRSPGD (reference sequence). Trimming cost V 0 bases and J 5 bases; bases outside gene matches: 6.

Notes on this clone: Germline and genes here are mouse. The read terminates 4 residues before the CDR3 end, so the remaining end is supplied by the germline J gene. V usage is TRBV13-3 and J usage is TRBJ2-4; the D gene is possibly TRBD1 (6 bases). V was trimmed by 0 bases and J by 1 base, leaving 12 bases between them. The CDR3 is 16 amino acids. CDR1 and CDR2 from the germline V gene are NNHDY and SYVADS. The CDR3 DNA, read in part, is TGTGCCAGCAGTGATGAGGACAGAAATCGTCAAAAC. Protein: CASSDEDRNRQN. Given in full, the CDR3 is CASSDEDRNRQNTLYF.

There are a few counts of this clone. The gene names given are mouse names. The read halts 4 residues ahead of the CDR3 end, with the missing end drawn from the germline J gene. The chain carries TRBV1 and TRBJ2-3; 8 bases are shared with TRBD1. V shed 3 bases and J 2 bases; nucleotides not matched to a gene: 4. The CDR3 is made up of 15 amino acids. Germline CDR1 is NSQYPW and CDR2 is LRSPGD (reference sequence). Partial CDR3 DNA: TGCACCTGCAGTGCTCAGGGGGCGCCTGCAGAA. This codes for CTCSAQGAPAE. The full CDR3 reads CTCSAQGAPAETLYF.

There are a few counts of this clone. Genes and germline come from the mouse. The CDR3 end is not reached by the read, which stops 4 residues before it; the germline J gene fills it in. The rearrangement uses TRBV17 and TRBJ2-1; 10 bases are shared with TRBD2. Germline V CDR1 and CDR2: MNHDT, YYDKIL. With 2 bases clipped from V and 3 bases from J, the junction kept 1 base outside the gene matches. CDR3 length: 15 amino acids. The CDR3 bases that were read are TGTGCTAGCAGTAGACTGGGGGGGCGCTATGCT. Translating gives CASSRLGGRYA. The CDR3 as a whole reads CASSRLGGRYAEQFF.

A note on this clone: At residue 12, the translated DNA and the protein in TCRdb do not agree; the protein given here is derived from the DNA. Genes and germline are mouse. The read halts 3 residues ahead of the CDR3 end, with the missing end drawn from the germline J gene. J is TRBJ1-3 and V is TRBV16; 7 nucleotides agree with TRBD1. The V and J ends lost 3 bases and 0 bases, in that order; junction bases with no gene match: 2. The germline CDR1 and CDR2 sequences are SGHSA and FRNQAP. The CDR3 has 15 residues. Incomplete CDR3 DNA: TGTGCAAGCAGCTTTGGGACAGATTCTGGAAATACG. It codes for CASSFGTDSGNT. The complete CDR3 protein is CASSFGTDSGNTLYF. The entire variable domain, with the rest obtained from reference TRBV16 and TRBJ1-3, is as follows: NAGVIQTPRHKVTGKGQEATLWCEPISGHSAVFWYRQTIVQGLEFLTYFRNQAPIDDSGMPKERFSAQMPNQSHSTLKIQSTQPQDSAVYLCASSFGTDSGNTLYFGEGSRLIVV.

The table lists this clone with a few counts. Germline and genes: mouse. Sequencing ends 4 residues short of the CDR3 end; the germline J gene provides the rest. This chain uses TRBV1 with TRBJ2-4; D unclear. There are 12 residues in the CDR3. The germline CDR1 and CDR2 sequences are NSQYPW and LRSPGD (reference sequence). The sequenced part of the CDR3 DNA is TGCACCTGCAGTCCCCCTGAAAAC. It specifies CTCSPPEN. The entire CDR3 protein reads CTCSPPENTLYF.

This clone was seen more than once but under ten times. Mouse germline and gene names are used. The DNA ends 4 residues before the CDR3 does, and the rest of the CDR3 is filled in from the germline J gene. The chain combines TRBV19 with TRBJ2-1; 10 bases line up with TRBD2. CDR1 FNHDT and CDR2 SITEND come from the germline V gene (reference sequence). The V segment lost 2 bases and the J segment 2 bases; nucleotides outside the gene matches: 4. The CDR3 has 16 amino acids. CDR3 region: CASSIWGGADYAEQFF. The sequenced CDR3 bases are TGTGCCAGCAGTATCTGGGGGGGCGCGGACTATGCT. The full variable domain, rest sourced from reference TRBV19 and TRBJ2-1, is GGIITQTPKFLIGQEGQKLTLKCQQNFNHDTMYWYRQDSGKGLRLIYYSITENDLQKGDLSEGYDASREKKSSFSLTVTSAQKNEMAVFLCASSIWGGADYAEQFFGPGTRLTVL.

This clone was picked up a small number of times. At residue 12, the translated DNA and the protein in TCRdb do not agree; the protein given here is derived from the DNA. All gene names here are mouse names. The CDR3 end lies 3 residues beyond the end of the read and is filled in from the germline J gene. The rearrangement uses TRBV16 and TRBJ1-3; TRBD1 agrees at 10 bases. The CDR3 runs 15 residues. V was pared by 5 bases and J by 0 bases, with 1 base of the junction left unmatched. CDR1 SGHSA and CDR2 FRNQAP come from the germline V gene. The CDR3 here is CASSGQGDSGNTLYF. The DNA read from the CDR3 is TGTGCAAGCAGCGGACAGGGGGATTCTGGAAATACG.

This clone turned up a few times. The gene names here belong to mouse. The CDR3 end is not reached by the read, which stops 4 residues before it; the germline J gene fills it in. The chain couples TRBV19 to TRBJ2-7, with D possibly TRBD1 on 6 matching bases. This CDR3 spans 12 amino acids. Germline CDR1 is FNHDT and CDR2 is SITEND (reference sequence). CDR3: CASRDRLYEQYF. The CDR3 DNA, read in part, is TGTGCCAGCAGGGACAGATTATAT.